This T cell receptor beta chain was sequenced for a study of T cell repertoires in cytomegalovirus infection. Across the whole study: Both CMV infection and a matching HLA type were indicated by public TCR beta signatures.

Broader study findings: Identification of carriers of CMV plus the relevant HLA was performed using cumulative public TCR beta family frequency. There were HLA-C-restricted CMV-specific TCR beta clonotypes dominating the ex vivo response.

From the reads, TCRdb called clonotypes with MiXCR, one entry per CDR3 protein. The repertoire has tens of thousands of distinct CDR3 sequences, 3% to 4% of them found once; the top ten carry 20% to 25%. In the case of this clonotype: Its specificity is unknown.

Sequences were obtained from PBMCs. The TCR was taken from a human donor in good health (CMV status not recorded). Some clones in this sample may be carry-over from other donors' samples.

The CDR3 spells CASKQGPYEQYF. The CDR3 DNA is TGTGCCAGCAAGCAGGGCCCTTACGAGCAGTACTTC. The V call is TRBV2, the J call TRBJ2-7; the D gene is possibly TRBD1 (5 bases). Germline loops: CDR1 SNHLY, CDR2 FYNNEI. The CDR3 extends over 12 amino acids. V lost 7 bases, J lost 4 bases, and 11 bases lay in between.